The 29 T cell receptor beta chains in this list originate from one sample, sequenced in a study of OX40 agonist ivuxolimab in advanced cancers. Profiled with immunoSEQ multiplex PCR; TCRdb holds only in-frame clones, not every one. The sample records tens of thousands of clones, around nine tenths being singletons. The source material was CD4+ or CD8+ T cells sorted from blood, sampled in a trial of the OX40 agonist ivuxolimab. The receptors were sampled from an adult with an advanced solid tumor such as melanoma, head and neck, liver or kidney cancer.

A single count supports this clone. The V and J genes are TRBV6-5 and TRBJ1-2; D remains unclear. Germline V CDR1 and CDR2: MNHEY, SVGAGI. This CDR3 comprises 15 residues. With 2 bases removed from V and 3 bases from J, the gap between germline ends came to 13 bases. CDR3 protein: CASSYLPGSDYGYTF. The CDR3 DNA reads TGTGCCAGCAGTTACCTTCCGGGGTCAGACTATGGCTACACCTTC.

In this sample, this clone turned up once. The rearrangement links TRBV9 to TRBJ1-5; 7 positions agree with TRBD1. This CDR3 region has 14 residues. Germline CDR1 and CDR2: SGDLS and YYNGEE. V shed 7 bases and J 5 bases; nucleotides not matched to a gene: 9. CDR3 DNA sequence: TGTGCCAGCTCCAAAGATACAGGGGATCAGCCCCAGCATTTT. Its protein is CASSKDTGDQPQHF.

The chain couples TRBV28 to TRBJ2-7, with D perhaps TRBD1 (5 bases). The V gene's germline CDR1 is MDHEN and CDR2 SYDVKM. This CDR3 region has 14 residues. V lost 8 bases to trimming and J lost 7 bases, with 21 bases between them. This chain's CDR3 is CASFSLVGPAEQYF. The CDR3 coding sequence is TGTGCCAGCTTTTCTTTGGTGGGGCCCGCGGAGCAGTACTTC.

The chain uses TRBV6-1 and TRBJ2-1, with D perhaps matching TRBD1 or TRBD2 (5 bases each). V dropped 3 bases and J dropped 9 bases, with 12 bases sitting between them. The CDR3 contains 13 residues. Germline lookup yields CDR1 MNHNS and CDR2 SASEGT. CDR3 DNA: TGTGCCAGCAGTGACGGGACGGCAGCTGAGCAGTTCTTC. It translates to CASSDGTAAEQFF.

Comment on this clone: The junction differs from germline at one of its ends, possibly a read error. The CDR3 DNA reads as TGTGCCAGCAGTTACTCGCAGGGGGTCCAAGAGATCCAGTACTTC. Amino acids: CASSYSQGVQEIQYF. The rearrangement uses TRBV6-5 and TRBJ2-5; 7 nucleotides align to TRBD1. The germline gives CDR1 MNHEY, CDR2 SVGAGI. This CDR3 has 15 amino acids.

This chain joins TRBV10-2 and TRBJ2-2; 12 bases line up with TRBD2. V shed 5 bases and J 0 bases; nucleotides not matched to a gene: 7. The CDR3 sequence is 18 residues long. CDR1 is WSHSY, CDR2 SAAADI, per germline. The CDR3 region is CASSPARLAGANTGELFF. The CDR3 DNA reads TGCGCCAGCAGTCCGGCCCGACTAGCGGGGGCGAACACCGGGGAGCTGTTTTTT.

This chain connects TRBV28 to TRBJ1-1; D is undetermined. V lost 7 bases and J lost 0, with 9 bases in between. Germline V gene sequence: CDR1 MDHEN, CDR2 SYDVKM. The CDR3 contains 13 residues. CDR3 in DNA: TGTGCCAGCACCGAGGTCTTGAACACTGAAGCTTTCTTT. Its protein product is CASTEVLNTEAFF.

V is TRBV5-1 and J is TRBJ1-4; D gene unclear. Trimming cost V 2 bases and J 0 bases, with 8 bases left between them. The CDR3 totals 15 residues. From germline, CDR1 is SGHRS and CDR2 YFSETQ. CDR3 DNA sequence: TGCGCCAGCAGCTTTGCAGGTGCAACTAATGAAAAACTGTTTTTT. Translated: CASSFAGATNEKLFF. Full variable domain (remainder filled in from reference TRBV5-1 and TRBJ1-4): KAGVTQTPRYLIKTRGQQVTLSCSPISGHRSVSWYQQTPGQGLQFLFEYFSETQRNKGNFPGRFSGRQFSNSRSEMNVSTLELGDSALYLCASSFAGATNEKLFFGSGTQLSVL.

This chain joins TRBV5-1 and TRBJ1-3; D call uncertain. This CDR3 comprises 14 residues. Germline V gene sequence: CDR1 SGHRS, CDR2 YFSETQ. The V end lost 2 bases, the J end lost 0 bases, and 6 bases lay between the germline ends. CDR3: CASSLGSSGNTIYF. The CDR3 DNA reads TGCGCCAGCAGCTTAGGCAGCTCTGGAAACACCATATATTTT.

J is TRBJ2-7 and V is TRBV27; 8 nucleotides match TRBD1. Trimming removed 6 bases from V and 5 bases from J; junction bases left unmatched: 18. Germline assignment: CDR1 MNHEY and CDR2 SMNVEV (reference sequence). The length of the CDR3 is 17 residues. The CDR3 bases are TGTGCCAGCAGCCCCCGGGGCCCGGGGCAGGGGGCCCACGAGCAGTACTTC. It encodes CASSPRGPGQGAHEQYF.

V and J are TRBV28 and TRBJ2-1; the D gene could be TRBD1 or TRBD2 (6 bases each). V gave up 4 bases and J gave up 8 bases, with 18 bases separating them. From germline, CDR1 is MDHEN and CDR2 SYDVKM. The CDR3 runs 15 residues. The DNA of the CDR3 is TGTGCCAGCAGTTGGCGGGACAACTTACGAGATGAGCAGTTCTTC. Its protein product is CASSWRDNLRDEQFF. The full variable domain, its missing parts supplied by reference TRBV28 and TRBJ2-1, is DVKVTQSSRYLVKRTGEKVFLECVQDMDHENMFWYRQDPGLGLRLIYFSYDVKMKEKGDIPEGYSVSREKKERFSLILESASTNQTSMYLCASSWRDNLRDEQFFGPGTRLTVL.

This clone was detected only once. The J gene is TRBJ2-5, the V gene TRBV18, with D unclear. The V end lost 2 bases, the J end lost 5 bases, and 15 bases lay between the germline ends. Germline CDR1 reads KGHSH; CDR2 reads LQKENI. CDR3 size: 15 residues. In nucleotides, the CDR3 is TGTGCCAGCTCACCATTACGGAACTTGGGGGAGACCCAGTACTTC. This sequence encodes CASSPLRNLGETQYF. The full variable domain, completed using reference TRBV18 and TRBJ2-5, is NAGVMQNPRHLVRRRGQEARLRCSPMKGHSHVYWYRQLPEEGLKFMVYLQKENIIDESGMPKERFSAEFPKEGPSILRIQQVVRGDSAAYFCASSPLRNLGETQYFGPGTRLLVL.

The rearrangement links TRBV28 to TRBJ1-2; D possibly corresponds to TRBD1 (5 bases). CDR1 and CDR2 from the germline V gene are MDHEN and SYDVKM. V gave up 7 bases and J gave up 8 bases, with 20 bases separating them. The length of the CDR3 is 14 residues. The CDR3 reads CASTTTGGGEGYTF. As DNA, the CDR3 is TGTGCCAGCACGACCACCGGAGGAGGGGAAGGCTACACCTTC.

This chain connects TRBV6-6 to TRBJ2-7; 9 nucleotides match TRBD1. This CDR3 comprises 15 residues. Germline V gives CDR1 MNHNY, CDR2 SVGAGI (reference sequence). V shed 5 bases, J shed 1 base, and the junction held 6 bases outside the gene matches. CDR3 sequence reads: CASSTGQGPSYEQYF. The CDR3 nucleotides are TGTGCCAGCAGTACAGGACAGGGGCCTTCCTACGAGCAGTACTTC.

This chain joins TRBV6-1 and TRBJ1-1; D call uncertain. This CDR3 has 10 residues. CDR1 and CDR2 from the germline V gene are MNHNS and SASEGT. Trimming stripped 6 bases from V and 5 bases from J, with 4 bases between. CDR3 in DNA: TGTGCCAGCAGGTGGACTGAAGCTTTCTTT. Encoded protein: CASRWTEAFF.

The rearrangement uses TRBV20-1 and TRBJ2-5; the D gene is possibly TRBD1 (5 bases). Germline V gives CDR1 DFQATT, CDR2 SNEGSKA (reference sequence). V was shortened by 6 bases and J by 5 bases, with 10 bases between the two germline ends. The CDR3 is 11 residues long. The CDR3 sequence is CSAKKGETQYF. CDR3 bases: TGCAGTGCCAAAAAGGGGGAGACCCAGTACTTC.

CDR3 sequence: CASSSGAFQEAFF. CDR3 DNA sequence: TGTGCCAGCAGCTCCGGGGCCTTTCAGGAAGCTTTCTTT. The chain recombines TRBV11-2 with TRBJ1-1; TRBD1 might be the D (5 bases). The CDR3 is 13 amino acids. V gave up 4 bases and J gave up 8 bases, with 14 bases separating them. Germline V lookup: CDR1 SGHAT, CDR2 FQNNGV.

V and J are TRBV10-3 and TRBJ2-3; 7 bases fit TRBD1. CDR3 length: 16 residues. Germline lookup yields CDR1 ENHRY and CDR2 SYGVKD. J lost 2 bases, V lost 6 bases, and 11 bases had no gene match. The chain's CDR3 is CAIRRKGANFTDTQYF. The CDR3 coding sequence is TGTGCCATCAGAAGGAAGGGGGCAAACTTCACAGATACGCAGTATTTT.

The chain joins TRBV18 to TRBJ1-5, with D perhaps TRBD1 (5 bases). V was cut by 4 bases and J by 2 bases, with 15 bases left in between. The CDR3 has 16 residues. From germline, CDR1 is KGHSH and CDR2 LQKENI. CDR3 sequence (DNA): TGTGCCAGCTCACTTACGGGGGACCGAGGCAATCAGCCCCAGCATTTT. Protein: CASSLTGDRGNQPQHF.

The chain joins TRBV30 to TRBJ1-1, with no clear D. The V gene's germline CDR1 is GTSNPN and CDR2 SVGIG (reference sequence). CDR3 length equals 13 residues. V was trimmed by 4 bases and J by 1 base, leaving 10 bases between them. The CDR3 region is CAWTGRANTEAFF. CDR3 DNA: TGTGCCTGGACTGGGCGAGCGAACACTGAAGCTTTCTTT.

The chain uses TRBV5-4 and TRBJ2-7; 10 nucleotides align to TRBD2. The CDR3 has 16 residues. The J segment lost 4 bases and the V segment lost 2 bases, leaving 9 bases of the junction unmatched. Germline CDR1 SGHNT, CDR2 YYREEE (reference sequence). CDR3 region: CASSLPSSGSIYEQYF. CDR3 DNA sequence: TGTGCCAGCAGCTTACCATCTAGCGGGAGCATTTACGAGCAGTACTTC.

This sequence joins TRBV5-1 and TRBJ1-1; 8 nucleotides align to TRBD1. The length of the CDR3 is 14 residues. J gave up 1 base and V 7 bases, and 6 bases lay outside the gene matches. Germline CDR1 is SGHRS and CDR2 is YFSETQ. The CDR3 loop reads CASSTGETNTEAFF. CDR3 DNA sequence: TGCGCCAGCTCGACAGGGGAGACGAACACTGAAGCTTTCTTT.

The CDR3 spells CASSLIGWSGGSYEQYF. In nucleotides, the CDR3 is TGTGCCAGCAGCTTAATTGGGTGGAGCGGAGGCTCCTACGAGCAGTACTTC. This chain connects TRBV11-1 to TRBJ2-7; D is possibly TRBD2 (5 bases). The CDR3 length is 17 residues. The V gene lost 2 bases and the J gene lost 0 bases, with 17 bases spanning the gap. From germline, CDR1 is SGHAT and CDR2 FQDESV (reference sequence).

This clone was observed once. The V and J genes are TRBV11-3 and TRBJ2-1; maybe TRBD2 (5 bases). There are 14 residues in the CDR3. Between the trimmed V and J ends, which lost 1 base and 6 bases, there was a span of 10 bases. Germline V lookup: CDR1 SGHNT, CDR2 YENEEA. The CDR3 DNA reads TGTGCCAGCAGCTTAGGGCGGGCGGCCAATGAGCAGTTCTTC. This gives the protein CASSLGRAANEQFF.

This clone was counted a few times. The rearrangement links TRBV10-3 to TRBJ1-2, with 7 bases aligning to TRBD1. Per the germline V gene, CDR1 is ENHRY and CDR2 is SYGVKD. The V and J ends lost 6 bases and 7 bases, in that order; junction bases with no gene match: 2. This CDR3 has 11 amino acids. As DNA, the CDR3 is TGTGCCATCAGAGGGGGCGTTGGCTACACCTTC. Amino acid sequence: CAIRGGVGYTF.

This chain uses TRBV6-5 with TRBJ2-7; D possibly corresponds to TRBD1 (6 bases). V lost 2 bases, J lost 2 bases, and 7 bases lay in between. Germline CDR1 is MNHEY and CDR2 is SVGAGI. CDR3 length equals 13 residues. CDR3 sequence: CASSYGTTYEQYF. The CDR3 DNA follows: TGTGCCAGCAGTTACGGGACAACCTACGAGCAGTACTTC.

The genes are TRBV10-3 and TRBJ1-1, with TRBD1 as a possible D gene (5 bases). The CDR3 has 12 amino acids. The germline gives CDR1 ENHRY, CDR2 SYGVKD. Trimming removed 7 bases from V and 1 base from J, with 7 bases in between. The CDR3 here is CAIKGTNTEAFF. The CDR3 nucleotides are TGTGCCATCAAAGGGACGAACACTGAAGCTTTCTTT.

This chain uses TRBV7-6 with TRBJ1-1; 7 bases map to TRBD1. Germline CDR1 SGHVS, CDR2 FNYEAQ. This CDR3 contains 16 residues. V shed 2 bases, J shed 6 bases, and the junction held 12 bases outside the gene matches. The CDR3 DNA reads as TGTGCCAGCAGCTTAAATACAGGGGACCTTGGGTCTGAAGCTTTCTTT. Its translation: CASSLNTGDLGSEAFF.

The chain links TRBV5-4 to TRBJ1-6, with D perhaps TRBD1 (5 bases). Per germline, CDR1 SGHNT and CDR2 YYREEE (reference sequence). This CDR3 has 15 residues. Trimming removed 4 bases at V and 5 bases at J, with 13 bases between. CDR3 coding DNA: TGTGCCAGCAGCCCGCAGGGTGTCAATAATTCACCCCTCCACTTT. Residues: CASSPQGVNNSPLHF.